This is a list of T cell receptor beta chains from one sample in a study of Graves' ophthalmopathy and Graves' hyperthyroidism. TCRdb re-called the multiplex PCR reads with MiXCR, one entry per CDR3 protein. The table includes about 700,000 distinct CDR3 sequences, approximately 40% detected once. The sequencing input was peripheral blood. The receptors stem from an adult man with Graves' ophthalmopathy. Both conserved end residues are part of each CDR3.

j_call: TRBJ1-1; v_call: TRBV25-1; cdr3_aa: CASVAGQGWAFF
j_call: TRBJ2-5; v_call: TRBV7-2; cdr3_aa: CASSSGPGGETQYF
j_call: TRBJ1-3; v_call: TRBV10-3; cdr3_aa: CASFGSGNTIYF
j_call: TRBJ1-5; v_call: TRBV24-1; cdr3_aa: CATSDLRGTGDQPQHF
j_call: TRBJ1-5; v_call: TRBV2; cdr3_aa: CASSSQTLRGQPQPQHF
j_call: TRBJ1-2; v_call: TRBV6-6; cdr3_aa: CASRATGIEGYTF
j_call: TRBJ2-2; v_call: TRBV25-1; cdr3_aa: CASSARTGRTGELFF
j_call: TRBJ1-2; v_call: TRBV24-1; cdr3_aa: CATSAENRGEVGYTF
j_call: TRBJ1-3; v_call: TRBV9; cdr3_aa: CASSDRQGSSGNTIYF
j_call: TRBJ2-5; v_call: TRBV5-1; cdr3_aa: CASSLGPSTQETQYF
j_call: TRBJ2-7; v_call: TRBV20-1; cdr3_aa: CSASPDSSYEQYF
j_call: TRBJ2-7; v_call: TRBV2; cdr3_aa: CASNHFRQGRLEQQYF
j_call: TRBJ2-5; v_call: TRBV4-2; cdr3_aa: CASSQVAGRQETQYF
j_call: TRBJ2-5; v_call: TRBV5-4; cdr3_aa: CASSSPGEGETQYF
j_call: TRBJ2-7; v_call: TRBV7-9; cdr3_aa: CASSLAGESYEQYF
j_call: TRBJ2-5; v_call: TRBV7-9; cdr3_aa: CASSPPGHPQAQYF
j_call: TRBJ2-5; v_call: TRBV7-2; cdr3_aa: CASSLGWGIETQYF
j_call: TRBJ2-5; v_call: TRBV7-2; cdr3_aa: CASSFRLAGEETQYF
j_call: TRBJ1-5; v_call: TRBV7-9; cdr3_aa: CASSLVVRVSGGQPQHF
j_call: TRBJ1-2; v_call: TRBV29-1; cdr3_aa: CSVDSRGGTLTSNYGYTF
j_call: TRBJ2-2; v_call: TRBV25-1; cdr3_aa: CASSDLTGVSGELFF
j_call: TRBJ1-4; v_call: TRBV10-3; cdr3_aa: CASSDSGIPEWEKLFF
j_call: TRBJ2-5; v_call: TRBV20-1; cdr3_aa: CSAPDRLQETQYF
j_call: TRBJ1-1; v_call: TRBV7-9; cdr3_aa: CASSPNFPNTEAFF
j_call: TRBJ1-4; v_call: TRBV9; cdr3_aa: CASSVDQGTNEKLFF
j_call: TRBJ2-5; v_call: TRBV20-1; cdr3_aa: CSGSGETQYF
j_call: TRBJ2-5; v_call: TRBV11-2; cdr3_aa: CASNPGAAHETQYF
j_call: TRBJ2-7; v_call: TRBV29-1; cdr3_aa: CSAKRENTYEQYF
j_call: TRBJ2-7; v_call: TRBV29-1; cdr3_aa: CSLDSETGDYEQYF
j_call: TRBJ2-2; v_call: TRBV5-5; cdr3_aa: CASSLVAYTGELFF
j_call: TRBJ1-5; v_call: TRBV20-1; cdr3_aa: CSARAGALDQPQHF
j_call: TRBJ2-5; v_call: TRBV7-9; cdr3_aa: CASSYGQYTHMGETQYF
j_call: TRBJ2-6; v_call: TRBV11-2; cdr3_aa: CASTSLAGANVLTF
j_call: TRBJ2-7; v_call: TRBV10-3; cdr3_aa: CAREGSPLDEQYF
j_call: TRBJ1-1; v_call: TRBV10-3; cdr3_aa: CAIRFGVNTEAFF
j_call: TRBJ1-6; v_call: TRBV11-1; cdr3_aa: CASSVLHPFGGGNSPLHF
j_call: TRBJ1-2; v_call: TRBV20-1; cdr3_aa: CSATEDQLNYGYTF
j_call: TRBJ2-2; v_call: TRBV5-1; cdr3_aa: CASSVGQRNTGELFF
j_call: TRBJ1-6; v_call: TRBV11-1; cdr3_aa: CASVRTVNSPLHF
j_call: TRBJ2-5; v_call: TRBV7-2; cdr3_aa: CASSLIGPNNQETQYF
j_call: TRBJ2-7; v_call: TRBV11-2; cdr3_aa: CASSLDLRVEQYF
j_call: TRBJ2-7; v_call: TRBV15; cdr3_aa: CATSRRLDRVERGVSYEQYF
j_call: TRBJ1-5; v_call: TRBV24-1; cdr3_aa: CASSYGSGGGQPQHF